These T cell receptor beta chains were read from a single sample in a study of shared T cell receptors in the human thymus. Some clones are missing from TCRdb's copy, which holds only in-frame ones; the method was immunoSEQ multiplex PCR. The sample gives hundreds of thousands of clones, roughly 90% of which show up once; over 0.008% is in the top ten. The data also belong to a second study, concerning human thymus T cells.

Sequencing used thymocytes. The receptor source for this set is a boy younger than two with a congenital heart defect. Both conserved end residues are part of each CDR3. The order of the fields is D gene, clone size, J gene, V gene, CDR3 protein, CDR3 DNA. The D gene is left open where the match is weak. For some rows the clone size is stated as once, few or many, or as a class when expanded; others skip it.

TRBD2 NA TRBJ2-1 TRBV6-5 CASSYGREGSDKQFF TGTGCCAGCAGTTACGGCCGGGAGGGGTCGGACAAGCAGTTCTTC
NA few TRBJ2-7 TRBV18 CASSPPVFSGQRSSYEQYF TGTGCCAGCTCACCACCGGTGTTCTCTGGACAGCGGTCCTCCTACGAGCAGTACTTC
NA NA TRBJ2-3 TRBV6-5 CASNLVPLEADTQYF TGTGCCAGCAACTTAGTCCCCCTAGAGGCAGATACGCAGTATTTT
NA NA TRBJ1-2 TRBV7-9 CASSLRGSYGYTF TGTGCCAGCAGCTTAAGGGGTTCCTATGGCTACACCTTC
NA NA TRBJ2-3 TRBV5-6 CASSWARWEGTDTQYF TGTGCCAGCAGCTGGGCCCGGTGGGAGGGCACAGATACGCAGTATTTT
NA NA TRBJ1-2 TRBV7-8 CASSSLGEGYPF TGTGCCAGCAGCTCCTTGGGGGAGGGCTACCCCTTC
NA once TRBJ2-4 TRBV5-8 CASSLTDRELAKNIQYF TGTGCCAGCAGCTTAACAGACAGAGAACTAGCCAAAAACATTCAGTACTTC
TRBD1 NA TRBJ1-5 TRBV28 CASSWGQGNQPQHF TGTGCCAGCAGTTGGGGACAGGGGAATCAGCCCCAGCATTTT
NA NA TRBJ2-7 TRBV28 CASSHRTGQYF TGTGCCAGCAGCCACCGGACGGGACAGTACTTC
NA once TRBJ1-3 TRBV4-1 CASSSIWGRAYSGNTIYF TGCGCCAGCAGCTCGATTTGGGGGAGGGCATACTCTGGAAACACCATATATTTT
NA NA TRBJ2-2 TRBV25-1 CASSGLYTGELFF TGTGCCAGCAGTGGACTTTACACCGGGGAGCTGTTTTTT
TRBD2 once TRBJ2-1 TRBV7-9 CASSLPWLAGSEQFF TGTGCCAGCAGCTTACCCTGGCTAGCGGGAAGTGAGCAGTTCTTC
NA NA TRBJ1-4 TRBV7-9 CASSLAGRSATNEKLFF TGTGCCAGCAGCTTAGCAGGCAGGTCCGCAACTAATGAAAAACTGTTTTTT
TRBD1 NA TRBJ1-5 TRBV5-1 CASSWGQGAQGGNQPQHF TGCGCCAGCAGCTGGGGACAGGGGGCGCAAGGAGGGAATCAGCCCCAGCATTTT
TRBD1 NA TRBJ2-3 TRBV27 CASSLSSRGQGGPYTQYF TGTGCCAGCAGTTTATCGAGCCGGGGACAGGGTGGCCCGTATACGCAGTATTTT
NA NA TRBJ2-7 TRBV9 CASSVGTTYEQYF TGTGCCAGCAGCGTAGGGACTACCTACGAGCAGTACTTC
TRBD2 NA TRBJ2-1 TRBV7-9 CASSFLAGDYNEQFF TGTGCCAGCAGCTTCCTAGCGGGAGATTACAATGAGCAGTTCTTC
TRBD2 NA TRBJ2-3 TRBV27 CASSLSGLAVTDTQYF TGTGCCAGCAGCCTTTCGGGACTAGCGGTCACAGATACGCAGTATTTT
NA NA TRBJ1-5 TRBV6-5 CASSSSGGEPQHF TGTGCCAGCAGTTCGTCCGGCGGGGAGCCCCAGCATTTT
TRBD2 NA TRBJ2-7 TRBV4-3 CASSQDVGLALSYEQYF TGCGCCAGCAGCCAAGATGTTGGACTAGCGTTGTCCTACGAGCAGTACTTC
TRBD1 NA TRBJ1-4 TRBV18 CASSPTKQGRPNEKLFF TGTGCCAGCTCTCCGACGAAACAGGGGAGGCCTAATGAAAAACTGTTTTTT
NA NA TRBJ2-3 TRBV7-7 CASSLGELGDTDTQYF TGTGCTAGCAGCTTAGGGGAGCTGGGCGACACAGATACGCAGTATTTT
TRBD2 NA TRBJ2-7 TRBV27 CASSNSSGRACYEQYF TGTGCCAGCAGTAATTCTAGCGGGAGGGCATGCTACGAGCAGTACTTC
TRBD1 NA TRBJ1-2 TRBV28 CASSPRQGRLGYTF TGTGCCAGCAGTCCGCGACAGGGGCGGCTTGGCTACACCTTC
NA NA TRBJ2-7 TRBV6-1 CASSAEPTYEQYF TGTGCCAGCAGTGCCGAGCCCACCTACGAGCAGTACTTC
TRBD1 NA TRBJ2-6 TRBV7-2 CASSPGTGGLSGANVLTF TGTGCCAGCAGCCCCGGGACAGGGGGCCTCTCTGGGGCCAACGTCCTGACTTTC
TRBD2 NA TRBJ2-7 TRBV5-5 CASSPGTSASDEQYF TGTGCCAGCAGCCCGGGGACTAGCGCCAGTGATGAGCAGTACTTC
TRBD2 NA TRBJ2-5 TRBV11-2 CASSLVRGTSEETQYF TGTGCCAGCAGCCTCGTTAGGGGAACTAGCGAAGAGACCCAGTACTTC
TRBD1 NA TRBJ1-3 TRBV28 CASRVQGVSGNTIYF TGTGCCAGCAGGGTTCAGGGGGTATCCGGAAACACCATATATTTT